The clone carrying this TCR beta chain was found a few times. Its specificity is not known. The source of the sample is a study of human T cells and chemical hapten exposure. Study summary: Weekly scalp doses of diphenylcyclopropenone were given to patients during the approximately 26-week study. Whole-study findings and limits: A positive correlation with patch test score was found for PT1 expanded TCR counts.

CDR1 and CDR2 (germline): SGHTA, FQGNSA. The CDR3 is 17 amino acids. Trimming left V 3 bases short and J 2 bases short, with 14 bases between. Per the authors' pipeline: Sample-level TCR yields exhibited a median of around 93,000, with a range of about 23,224 to 690,600. TCRdb independently ran MiXCR on the RACE reads; one entry per CDR3 protein. Here the V and J calls rest on TCRdb's processing, not on the authors' analysis. The sample shows 300,000 to 350,000 distinct CDR3 sequences, approximately 6.3% of them seen only once. Time point specified: patch test 1, 2 weeks after DPC sensitization. This sample's treatment: therapeutic diphenylcyclopropenone sensitization with weekly scalp DPC.

The sequence derives from a woman aged 18-35 years with alopecia areata. Some clones in this sample may be carry-over from other donors' samples. The rearrangement joins TRBV7-2 to TRBJ1-6, with a tentative D call TRBD1 (6 bases). The material was whole blood, obtained in connection with sensitization to the hapten diphenylcyclopropenone (DPC). The CDR3 region has the DNA TGTGCCAGCAGCTTGAGATTTACAGGGACCTATAATTCACCCCTCCACTTT. This sequence encodes CASSLRFTGTYNSPLHF.